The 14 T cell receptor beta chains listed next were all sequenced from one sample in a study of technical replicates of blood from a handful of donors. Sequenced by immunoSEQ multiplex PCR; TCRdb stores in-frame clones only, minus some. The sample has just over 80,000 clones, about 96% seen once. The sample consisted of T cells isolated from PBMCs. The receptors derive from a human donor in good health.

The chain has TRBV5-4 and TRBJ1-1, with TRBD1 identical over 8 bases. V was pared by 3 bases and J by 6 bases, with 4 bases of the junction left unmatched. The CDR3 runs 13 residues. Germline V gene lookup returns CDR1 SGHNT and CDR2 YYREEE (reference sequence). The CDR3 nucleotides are TGTGCCAGCAGCTGGGGACAGGACTCTGAAGCTTTCTTT. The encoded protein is CASSWGQDSEAFF.

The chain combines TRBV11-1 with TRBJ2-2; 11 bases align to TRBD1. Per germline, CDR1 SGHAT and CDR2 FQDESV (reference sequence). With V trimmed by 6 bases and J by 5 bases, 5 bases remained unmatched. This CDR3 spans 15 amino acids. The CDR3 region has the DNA TGTGCCAGCAGTCGGGACAGGGGGAAGACCGGGGAGCTGTTTTTT. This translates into CASSRDRGKTGELFF.

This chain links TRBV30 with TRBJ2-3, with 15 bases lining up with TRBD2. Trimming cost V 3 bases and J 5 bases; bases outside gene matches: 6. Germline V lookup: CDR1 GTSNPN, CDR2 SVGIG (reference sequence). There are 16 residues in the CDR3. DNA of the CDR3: TGTGCCTGGAGCCCGGGACTAGCGGGAGGTATAGATACGCAGTATTTT. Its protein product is CAWSPGLAGGIDTQYF.

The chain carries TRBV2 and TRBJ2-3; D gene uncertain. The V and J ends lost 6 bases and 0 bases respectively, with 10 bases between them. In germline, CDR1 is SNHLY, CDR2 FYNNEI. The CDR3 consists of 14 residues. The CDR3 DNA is TGTGCCAGCAGCTTGGAGACTAGCACAGATACGCAGTATTTT. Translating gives CASSLETSTDTQYF.

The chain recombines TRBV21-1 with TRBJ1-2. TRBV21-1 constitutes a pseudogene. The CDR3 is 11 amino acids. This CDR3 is CASGGGYGYTF. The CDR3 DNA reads TGTGCCAGCGGGGGGGGCTATGGCTACACCTTC.

Written as DNA, the CDR3 is TGTGCCAGCAGTTTGTCAGGGGATTTCAACACTGAAGCTTTCTTT. Translation gives CASSLSGDFNTEAFF. J is TRBJ1-1 and V is TRBV28; D is perhaps TRBD1 (6 bases). V lost 3 bases and J 2 bases, leaving 13 bases between the germline ends. CDR1 MDHEN and CDR2 SYDVKM come from the germline V gene. CDR3 size: 15 residues.

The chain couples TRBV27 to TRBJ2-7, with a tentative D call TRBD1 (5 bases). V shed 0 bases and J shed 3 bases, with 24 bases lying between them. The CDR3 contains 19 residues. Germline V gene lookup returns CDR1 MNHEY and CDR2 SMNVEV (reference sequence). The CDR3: CASSLSSLDIYRMRYEQYF. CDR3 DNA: TGTGCCAGCAGTTTATCGTCCCTTGACATTTACAGGATGCGCTACGAGCAGTACTTC.

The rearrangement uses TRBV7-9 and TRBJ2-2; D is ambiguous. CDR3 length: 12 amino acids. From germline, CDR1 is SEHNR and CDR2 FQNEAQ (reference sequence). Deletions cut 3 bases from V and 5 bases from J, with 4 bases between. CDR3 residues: CASSFGTGELFF. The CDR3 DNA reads TGTGCCAGCAGCTTCGGGACCGGGGAGCTGTTTTTT. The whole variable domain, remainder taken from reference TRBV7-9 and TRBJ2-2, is DTGVSQNPRHKITKRGQNVTFRCDPISEHNRLYWYRQTLGQGPEFLTYFQNEAQLEKSRLLSDRFSAERPKGSFSTLEIQRTEQGDSAMYLCASSFGTGELFFGEGSRLTVL.

The DNA of the CDR3 is TGTGCCAGCAGCCAAGATTTTGGCGGGAGAGCCACAGATACGCAGTATTTT. Residues: CASSQDFGGRATDTQYF. This chain connects TRBV4-2 to TRBJ2-3, with 7 bases lining up with TRBD2. The trim removed 0 bases at V and 2 bases at J, leaving 8 bases unmatched. This CDR3 has 17 amino acids. The germline CDR1 and CDR2 sequences are LGHNA and YNFKEQ.

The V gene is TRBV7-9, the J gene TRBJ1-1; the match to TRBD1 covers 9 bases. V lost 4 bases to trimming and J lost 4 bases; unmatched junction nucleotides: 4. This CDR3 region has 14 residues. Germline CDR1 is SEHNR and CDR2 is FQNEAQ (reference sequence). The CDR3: CASSSWTGVTEAFF. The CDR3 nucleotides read TGTGCCAGCAGCTCGTGGACAGGGGTCACTGAAGCTTTCTTT.

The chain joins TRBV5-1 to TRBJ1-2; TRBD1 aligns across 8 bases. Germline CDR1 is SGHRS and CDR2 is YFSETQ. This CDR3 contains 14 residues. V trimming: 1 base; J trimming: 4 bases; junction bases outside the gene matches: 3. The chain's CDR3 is CASSLSTGGYGYTF. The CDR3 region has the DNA TGCGCCAGCAGCTTGTCCACAGGGGGCTATGGCTACACCTTC.

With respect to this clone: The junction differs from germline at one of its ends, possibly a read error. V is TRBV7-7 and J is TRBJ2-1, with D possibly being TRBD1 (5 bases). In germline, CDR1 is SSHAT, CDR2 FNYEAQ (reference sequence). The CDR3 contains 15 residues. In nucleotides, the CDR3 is TGTGCTAGCAGCTTAGATCGACAGTTCTACAATGAGCAGTTCTTC. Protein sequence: CASSLDRQFYNEQFF.

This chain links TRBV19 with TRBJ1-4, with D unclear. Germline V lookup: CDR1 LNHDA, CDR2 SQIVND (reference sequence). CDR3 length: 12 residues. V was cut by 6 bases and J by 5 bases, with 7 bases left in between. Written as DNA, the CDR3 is TGTGCCAGTAGGAGGGCCAATGAAAAACTGTTTTTT. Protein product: CASRRANEKLFF.

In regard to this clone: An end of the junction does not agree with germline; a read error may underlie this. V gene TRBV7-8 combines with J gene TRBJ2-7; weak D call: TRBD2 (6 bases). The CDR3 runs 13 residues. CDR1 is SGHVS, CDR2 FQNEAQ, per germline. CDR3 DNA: TGTGCCAGCAGCTTAGAGGTCGGGGACTGGGCTCTCTTC. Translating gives CASSLEVGDWALF.